The clone carrying this TCR beta chain was observed many times. V lost 5 bases, J lost 6 bases, and 4 bases stayed unmatched. The CDR3 is made up of 13 amino acids. CDR1 and CDR2 from the germline V gene are SGHTA and FQGNSA. TCRdb re-called the reads through MiXCR, storing one row per CDR3 protein. The table includes approximately 170,000 distinct CDR3 sequences, approximately 14% detected once. The sample belongs to a study of T cell repertoires in cytomegalovirus infection. The clonotype comes from a human donor in good health (CMV status not recorded). Some clones in this sample may be carry-over from other donors' samples. This rearrangement joins TRBV7-2 to TRBJ1-5; 7 positions match TRBD1. Material for sequencing was PBMCs. CDR3 coding DNA: TGTGCCAGCAGCAGACAGGGCGGTCAGCCCCAGCATTTT. Translated: CASSRQGGQPQHF.